This passage covers 32 T cell receptor beta chains from one sample sequenced in a study of T-cell memory formation after mild COVID-19. TCRdb passed the 5' RACE reads through MiXCR, listing each CDR3 protein once. The repertoire holds about 150,000 distinct CDR3 sequences, 20% to 25% seen once, with approximately 25% in the top ten. Specimen: PBMCs or a T cell subset sorted from them (not recorded which). These receptor sequences come from an adult woman who had mild COVID-19 (a few samples of this study predate the infection). Cell type and time point are not known.

This sequence joins TRBV18 and TRBJ2-1, with 9 bases lining up with TRBD2. With 3 bases clipped from V and 7 bases from J, the junction kept 10 bases outside the gene matches. Germline V gene sequence: CDR1 KGHSH, CDR2 LQKENI. The CDR3 extends over 16 amino acids. The CDR3 DNA reads TGTGCCAGCTCACCCCATAGCGGGAGCCCTGAAAATGAGCAGTTCTTC. Encoded protein: CASSPHSGSPENEQFF.

This clonotype has more than one count but fewer than ten. This chain links TRBV29-1 with TRBJ2-7; tentative D call: TRBD2 (5 bases). Trimming shortened V by 0 bases and J by 5 bases, and 14 bases separated the two germline ends. The CDR3 covers 14 residues. CDR1 SQVTM and CDR2 ANQGSEA come from the germline V gene. The CDR3 DNA is TGCAGCGTTGAAGAACCCACCGCGGGCCACGAGCAGTACTTC. Its translation: CSVEEPTAGHEQYF.

This clonotype occurred a few times. The rearrangement joins TRBV4-1 to TRBJ2-1, with TRBD2 matching 11 bases. Germline V gene lookup returns CDR1 MGHRA and CDR2 YSYEKL. This CDR3 spans 17 amino acids. V was pared by 0 bases and J by 5 bases, with 6 bases of the junction left unmatched. CDR3 in amino acids: CASSQDPNSGGDNEQFF. The DNA of the CDR3 is TGCGCCAGCAGCCAAGATCCCAATAGCGGGGGGGACAATGAGCAGTTCTTC.

This clonotype was counted only a few times. V usage is TRBV29-1 and J usage is TRBJ1-1; unclear D gene. This CDR3 has 12 amino acids. V was pared by 4 bases and J by 4 bases, with 10 bases between. Germline loops: CDR1 SQVTM, CDR2 ANQGSEA. In DNA, the CDR3 is TGCAGCGTTGTAATGTGGGTCACTGAAGCTTTCTTT. This codes for CSVVMWVTEAFF.

This clonotype has a handful of counts. V gene TRBV15 combines with J gene TRBJ1-3; maybe TRBD1 (5 bases). Deletions cut 0 bases from V and 0 bases from J, with 15 bases between. This CDR3 comprises 18 residues. Germline V CDR1 and CDR2: LNHNV, YYDKDF (reference sequence). CDR3 amino acids: CATSRERYGGNSGNTIYF. CDR3 sequence (DNA): TGTGCCACCAGCAGAGAGCGGTATGGGGGGAACTCTGGAAACACCATATATTTT.

The chain carries TRBV15 and TRBJ2-3; TRBD2 is a possible D gene (7 bases). Trimming took 5 bases from V and 1 from J, leaving 13 bases between them. Germline CDR1 reads LNHNV; CDR2 reads YYDKDF (reference sequence). The CDR3 extends over 15 amino acids. CDR3 nucleotides: TGTGCCACCAGCCGAGGGGGGGCGGGCACAGATACGCAGTATTTT. It codes for CATSRGGAGTDTQYF.

The sample holds a few counts of this clonotype. The gene calls are TRBV28 and TRBJ2-2; D call uncertain. The CDR3 is made up of 15 amino acids. Germline CDR1 reads MDHEN; CDR2 reads SYDVKM. V was pared by 3 bases and J by 1 base, with 9 bases between. DNA for the CDR3: TGTGCCAGCAGTTTTAACAGAGGGAACACCGGGGAGCTGTTTTTT. Translated, it gives CASSFNRGNTGELFF.

This clonotype was picked up a small number of times. The rearrangement links TRBV4-3 to TRBJ2-3; 8 nucleotides align to TRBD2. Germline V CDR1 and CDR2: LGHNA, YSLEER. This CDR3 is built from 18 residues. With 1 base clipped from V and 2 bases from J, the junction kept 11 bases outside the gene matches. In DNA, the CDR3 is TGCGCCAGCAGCCAAGGGTCCATCCTAGCGGGCGACACAGATACGCAGTATTTT. Its translation is CASSQGSILAGDTDTQYF.

This rearrangement joins TRBV6-5 to TRBJ1-1; D not certain. Between the trimmed V and J ends, which lost 5 bases and 1 base, there was a span of 11 bases. Germline loops: CDR1 MNHEY, CDR2 SVGAGI. This CDR3 is built from 14 residues. CDR3 region: CASSPLPGNTEAFF. The CDR3 region has the DNA TGTGCCAGCAGTCCACTACCTGGGAACACTGAAGCTTTCTTT.

This rearrangement joins TRBV7-6 to TRBJ2-3; D uncertain. The V end was cut by 5 bases, the J end by 1 base, with 7 bases between. The germline CDR1 and CDR2 sequences are SGHVS and FNYEAQ. This CDR3 contains 13 residues. CDR3 in DNA: TGTGCCAGCAGCAAATATGGCACAGATACGCAGTATTTT. This codes for CASSKYGTDTQYF.

V is TRBV24-1 and J is TRBJ1-1; D gene unclear. CDR1 and CDR2 (germline): KGHDR, SFDVKD. Trimming removed 3 bases at V and 1 base at J, with 2 bases between. The CDR3 consists of 12 residues. This CDR3 reads CATSDGNTEAFF. The CDR3 DNA sequence: TGTGCCACCAGTGATGGGAACACTGAAGCTTTCTTT.

This clonotype has just a few counts. The chain has TRBV20-1 and TRBJ2-7; D is possibly TRBD2 (6 bases). Trimming took 5 bases from V and 12 from J, leaving 20 bases between them. Looked up from germline, CDR1 is DFQATT and CDR2 is SNEGSKA (reference sequence). This CDR3 comprises 12 residues. This CDR3 is CSAPGLRGVRYF. Here the CDR3 DNA reads TGCAGTGCTCCGGGACTTCGCGGGGTAAGGTACTTC.

The chain links TRBV4-1 to TRBJ1-1; no clear D gene. V was shortened by 4 bases and J by 2 bases, with 14 bases between the two germline ends. The CDR3 runs 15 residues. Germline lookup yields CDR1 MGHRA and CDR2 YSYEKL. This CDR3 reads CASSPIGRDNTEAFF. Here the CDR3 DNA reads TGCGCCAGCAGCCCTATCGGGAGGGATAACACTGAAGCTTTCTTT.

This clonotype has only a few counts. V is TRBV4-2 and J is TRBJ2-2, with D perhaps matching TRBD2 (6 bases). The CDR3 has 13 amino acids. With 5 bases removed from V and 5 bases from J, the gap between germline ends came to 9 bases. Germline CDR1 LGHNA, CDR2 YNFKEQ. In DNA, the CDR3 is TGTGCCAGCAGCAGGGGACTTACCGGGGAGCTGTTTTTT. Translation: CASSRGLTGELFF.

In this sample, this clonotype turned up a few times. V is TRBV29-1 and J is TRBJ2-1; no reliable D call. This CDR3 spans 14 amino acids. The germline CDR1 and CDR2 sequences are SQVTM and ANQGSEA. V lost 5 bases to trimming and J lost 0 bases, with 11 bases between them. CDR3 bases: TGCAGCGTTTCCCCACCGAGCTCCTACAATGAGCAGTTCTTC. It specifies CSVSPPSSYNEQFF.

This chain connects TRBV30 to TRBJ1-4, with D uncertain. CDR1 GTSNPN and CDR2 SVGIG come from the germline V gene (reference sequence). This CDR3 has 12 amino acids. V was shortened by 4 bases and J by 7 bases, with 10 bases between the two germline ends. The CDR3 loop reads CAWTTASEKLFF. CDR3 sequence (DNA): TGTGCCTGGACCACGGCTTCTGAAAAACTGTTTTTT.

The chain employs TRBV3-1 and TRBJ2-4; D call uncertain. The CDR3 is 16 amino acids. Germline CDR1 and CDR2: LGHDT and YNNKEL (reference sequence). Trimming took 3 bases from V and 0 from J, leaving 12 bases between them. For the CDR3, the DNA is TGTGCCAGCAGCCAGAACGTCGGAGAAGCCAAAAACATTCAGTACTTC. This sequence encodes CASSQNVGEAKNIQYF.

By share, this clonotype counts as medium-sized (0.01 to 0.1%). The rearrangement links TRBV4-3 to TRBJ2-7; 12 nucleotides align to TRBD2. Trimming took 0 bases from V and 3 from J; bases not matched to a gene: 3. Germline CDR1 reads LGHNA; CDR2 reads YSLEER. The CDR3 contains 16 residues. The CDR3 protein is CASSQDRLAGVYEQYF. The DNA for the CDR3 is TGCGCCAGCAGCCAAGATCGACTAGCGGGAGTCTACGAGCAGTACTTC.

The chain uses TRBV20-1 and TRBJ2-2, with no clear D. The CDR3 runs to 12 residues. V lost 3 bases and J 3 bases, leaving 5 bases between the germline ends. Germline assignment: CDR1 DFQATT and CDR2 SNEGSKA (reference sequence). CDR3 loop: CSASAYTGELFF. DNA for the CDR3: TGCAGTGCTAGCGCCTACACCGGGGAGCTGTTTTTT.

The chain recombines TRBV20-1 with TRBJ2-3; TRBD2 matches 13 bases. Germline CDR1 is DFQATT and CDR2 is SNEGSKA (reference sequence). The CDR3 length is 16 residues. Trimming removed 1 base from V and 0 bases from J; junction bases left unmatched: 1. The CDR3 bases are TGCAGTGCTAGAGGACTAGCGGGAGGTAGCACAGATACGCAGTATTTT. Translating it yields CSARGLAGGSTDTQYF.

Only a few counts were recorded for this clonotype. V usage is TRBV20-1 and J usage is TRBJ2-7; possible D gene TRBD1, 5 bases. CDR3 length: 14 residues. CDR1 is DFQATT and CDR2 is SNEGSKA in the germline V gene (reference sequence). Trimming removed 5 bases from V and 3 bases from J, with 17 bases in between. CDR3 DNA sequence: TGCAGTGCTGGGGCCCTTGGGCCGAACTACGAGCAGTACTTC. Its translation is CSAGALGPNYEQYF.

The chain has TRBV5-4 and TRBJ2-1, with D perhaps matching TRBD1 (5 bases). Between the trimmed V and J ends, which lost 3 bases and 4 bases, there was a span of 8 bases. Germline V CDR1 and CDR2: SGHNT, YYREEE (reference sequence). The CDR3 is made up of 13 amino acids. The CDR3 coding sequence is TGTGCCAGCAGCTCCCAGGGTTACAATGAGCAGTTCTTC. It yields the protein CASSSQGYNEQFF.

This clonotype was counted a few times. V is TRBV24-1 and J is TRBJ2-4; D not certain. Germline CDR1 is KGHDR and CDR2 is SFDVKD. The CDR3 sequence is 13 residues long. Trimming pared 5 bases from V and 9 bases from J, leaving 13 bases between. The CDR3 spells CATSGFYGSIQYF. The CDR3 region has the DNA TGTGCCACCAGTGGCTTTTACGGAAGCATTCAGTACTTC.

In its sample, this clonotype was seen a few times. This sequence joins TRBV29-1 and TRBJ2-1; D gene unclear. With 6 bases removed from V and 6 bases from J, the gap between germline ends came to 15 bases. Germline lookup yields CDR1 SQVTM and CDR2 ANQGSEA. This CDR3 has 13 residues. As DNA, the CDR3 is TGCAGCGTCCTCACGCCCCCTTCCAATGAGCAGTTCTTC. Encoded protein: CSVLTPPSNEQFF.

This chain uses TRBV18 with TRBJ1-1; no clear D gene. V shed 9 bases and J shed 2 bases, with 16 bases lying between them. This CDR3 comprises 14 residues. The germline CDR1 and CDR2 sequences are KGHSH and LQKENI. CDR3 protein: CASRDGEANTEAFF. CDR3 sequence (DNA): TGTGCCAGTCGCGACGGTGAGGCAAACACTGAAGCTTTCTTT.

V gene TRBV24-1 combines with J gene TRBJ2-1, with D tentatively TRBD1 (6 bases). Germline V gene data show CDR1 as KGHDR and CDR2 as SFDVKD. CDR3 length: 14 amino acids. V lost 7 bases, J lost 2 bases, and 11 bases lay in between. The CDR3 is CATSSSGAYNEQFF. The CDR3 nucleotides are TGTGCCACCAGCTCCTCAGGGGCCTACAATGAGCAGTTCTTC.

J is TRBJ2-7 and V is TRBV6-5; 7 bases are shared with TRBD1. Germline V gene sequence: CDR1 MNHEY, CDR2 SVGAGI. V was pared by 4 bases and J by 2 bases, with 11 bases of the junction left unmatched. The CDR3 runs 16 residues. CDR3: CASSFDRDRPTYEQYF. CDR3 nucleotides: TGTGCCAGCAGTTTTGACCGGGACAGACCTACCTACGAGCAGTACTTC.

The J gene is TRBJ2-7, the V gene TRBV7-8; 10 nucleotides align to TRBD1. The V gene end was trimmed by 1 base and the J gene end by 3 bases; junction bases not matched to a gene: 3. The V gene's germline CDR1 is SGHVS and CDR2 FQNEAQ. The CDR3 is 15 amino acids. The CDR3 region has the DNA TGTGCCAGCAGCTTAGGGGGACAGGGGTTCTACGAGCAGTACTTC. It is translated as CASSLGGQGFYEQYF.

The J gene is TRBJ1-1, the V gene TRBV30; TRBD1 might be the D (6 bases). CDR1 and CDR2 (germline): GTSNPN, SVGIG (reference sequence). CDR3 size: 14 residues. V was pared by 3 bases and J by 0 bases, with 11 bases between. The CDR3 region has the DNA TGTGCCTGGAGCCCGGGACAAGTGAACACTGAAGCTTTCTTT. Encoded protein: CAWSPGQVNTEAFF. The whole variable domain, filled in from reference TRBV30 and TRBJ1-1, reads SQTIHQWPATLVQPVGSPLSLECTVEGTSNPNLYWYRQAAGRGLQLLFYSVGIGQISSEVPQNLSASRPQDRQFILSSKKLLLSDSGFYLCAWSPGQVNTEAFFGQGTRLTVV.

The CDR3 DNA follows: TGCAGTCTAGACCAAAACACCGGGGAGCTGTTTTTT. This translates into CSLDQNTGELFF. The chain carries TRBV20-1 and TRBJ2-2; no reliable D call. V lost 8 bases and J lost 2, with 9 bases in between. The CDR3 runs to 12 residues. CDR1 is DFQATT, CDR2 SNEGSKA, per germline (reference sequence).

This sequence joins TRBV29-1 and TRBJ2-7; D gene unclear. The V gene lost 7 bases and the J gene lost 6 bases, with 16 bases spanning the gap. CDR1 and CDR2 (germline): SQVTM, ANQGSEA. The CDR3 has 12 amino acids. The CDR3 loop reads CSATNGRSEQYF. The CDR3 DNA follows: TGCAGCGCCACAAACGGGCGGAGCGAGCAGTACTTC.

The rearrangement links TRBV2 to TRBJ2-1; 7 bases match TRBD2. CDR1 is SNHLY and CDR2 is FYNNEI in the germline V gene. The CDR3 loop spans 16 amino acids. J was trimmed by 5 bases and V by 4 bases; bases with no gene match: 11. The CDR3, as DNA: TGTGCCAGCAGTGTGGGGGGGTATAATATGGACAATGAGCAGTTCTTC. Residues: CASSVGGYNMDNEQFF.